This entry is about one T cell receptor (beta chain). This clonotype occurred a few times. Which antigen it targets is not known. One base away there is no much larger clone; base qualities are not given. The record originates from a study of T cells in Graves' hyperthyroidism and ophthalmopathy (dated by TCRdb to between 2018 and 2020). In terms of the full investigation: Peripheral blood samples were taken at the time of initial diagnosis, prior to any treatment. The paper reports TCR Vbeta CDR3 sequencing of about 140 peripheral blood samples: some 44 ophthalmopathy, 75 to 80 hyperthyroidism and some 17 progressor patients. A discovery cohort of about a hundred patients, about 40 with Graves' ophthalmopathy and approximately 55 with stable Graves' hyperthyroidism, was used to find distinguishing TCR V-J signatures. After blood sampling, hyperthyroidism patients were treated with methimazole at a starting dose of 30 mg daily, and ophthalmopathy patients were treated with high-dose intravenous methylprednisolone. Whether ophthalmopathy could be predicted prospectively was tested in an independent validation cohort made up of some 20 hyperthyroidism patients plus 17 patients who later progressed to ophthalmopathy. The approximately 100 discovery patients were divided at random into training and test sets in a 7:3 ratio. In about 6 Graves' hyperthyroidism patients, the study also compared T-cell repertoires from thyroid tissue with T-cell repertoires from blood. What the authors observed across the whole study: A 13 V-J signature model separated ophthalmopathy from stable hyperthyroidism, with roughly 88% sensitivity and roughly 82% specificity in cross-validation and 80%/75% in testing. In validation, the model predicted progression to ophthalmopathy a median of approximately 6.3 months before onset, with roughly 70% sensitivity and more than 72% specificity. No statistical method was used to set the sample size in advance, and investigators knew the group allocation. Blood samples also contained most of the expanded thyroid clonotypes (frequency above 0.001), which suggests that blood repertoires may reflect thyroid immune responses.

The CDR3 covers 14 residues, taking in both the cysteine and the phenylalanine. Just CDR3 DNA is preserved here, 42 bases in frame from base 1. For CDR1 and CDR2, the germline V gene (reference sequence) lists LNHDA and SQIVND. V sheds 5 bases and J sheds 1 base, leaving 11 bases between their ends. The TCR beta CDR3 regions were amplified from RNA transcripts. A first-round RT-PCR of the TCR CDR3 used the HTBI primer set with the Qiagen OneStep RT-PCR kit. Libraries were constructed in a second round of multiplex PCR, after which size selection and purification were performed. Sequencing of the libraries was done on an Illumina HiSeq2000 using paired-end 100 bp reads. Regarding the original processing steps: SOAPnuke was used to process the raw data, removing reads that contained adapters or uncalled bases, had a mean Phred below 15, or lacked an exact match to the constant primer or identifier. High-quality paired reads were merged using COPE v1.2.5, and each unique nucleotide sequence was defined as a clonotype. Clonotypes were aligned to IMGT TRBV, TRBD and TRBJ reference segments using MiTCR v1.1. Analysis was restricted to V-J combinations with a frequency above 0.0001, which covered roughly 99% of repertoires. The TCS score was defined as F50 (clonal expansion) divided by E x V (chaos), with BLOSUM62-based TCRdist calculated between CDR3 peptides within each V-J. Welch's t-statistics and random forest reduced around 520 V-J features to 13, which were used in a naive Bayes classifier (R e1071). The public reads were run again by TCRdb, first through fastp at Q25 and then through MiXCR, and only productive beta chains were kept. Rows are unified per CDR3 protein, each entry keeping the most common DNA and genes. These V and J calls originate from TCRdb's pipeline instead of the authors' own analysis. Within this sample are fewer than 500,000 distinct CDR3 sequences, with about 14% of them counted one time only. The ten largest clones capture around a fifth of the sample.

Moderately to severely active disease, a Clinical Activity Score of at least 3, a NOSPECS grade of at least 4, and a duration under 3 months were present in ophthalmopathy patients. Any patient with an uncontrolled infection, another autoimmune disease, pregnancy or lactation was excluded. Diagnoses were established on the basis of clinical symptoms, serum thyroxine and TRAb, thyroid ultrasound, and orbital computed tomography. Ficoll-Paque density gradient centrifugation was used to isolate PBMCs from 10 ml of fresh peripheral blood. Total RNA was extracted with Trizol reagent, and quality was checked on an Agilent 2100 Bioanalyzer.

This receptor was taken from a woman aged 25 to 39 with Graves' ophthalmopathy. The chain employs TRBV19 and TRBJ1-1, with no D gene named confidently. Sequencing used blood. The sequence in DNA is TGTGCCAGTAGTCCTCTCCTAGAGAACACTGAAGCTTTCTTT. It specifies CASSPLLENTEAFF.